The TCR beta chain described here comes from a study of T-cell reconstitution after alpha-beta-depleted transplantation in children. Trimming pared 4 bases from V and 7 bases from J, leaving 11 bases between. The CDR3 loop spans 13 amino acids. Germline V gene data show CDR1 as SNHLY and CDR2 as FYNNEI. TCRbeta library construction was performed incorporating unique molecular identifiers. MiXCR, run by TCRdb on the PCR reads, gives a single entry per CDR3 protein. The sample includes about 130,000 distinct CDR3 sequences, about 9.5% seen only once; the top ten take around 24%. This clonotype turned up a few times.

The material was PBMCs, mostly from graft donor cells, obtained 180 days after TCRalphabeta/CD19-depleted stem cell transplant. This chain connects TRBV2 to TRBJ2-1, with D possibly TRBD2 on 7 matching bases. This sequence originates from a girl younger than two who had a stem cell transplant for combined immunodeficiency, so the T cells may come from the graft donor. CDR3 sequence: CASSGGGQNEQFF. The CDR3, as DNA: TGTGCCAGCAGTGGGGGGGGGCAGAATGAGCAGTTCTTC.